These T cell receptor beta chains were read from a single sample in a study of blood T cells in healthy people across ages. One entry per CDR3 protein, called by TCRdb with MiXCR from the 5' RACE reads. The sample includes about 680,000 distinct CDR3 sequences, about half of them seen just once. The sample consisted of blood. These receptors were collected from a woman aged 60-75 years in good health. The CDR3 runs from the conserved cysteine through the conserved F or W. Fields, in order: V gene, clone size, D gene, J gene, CDR3 protein, CDR3 DNA. D genes are given only for firm matches. The size entry is marked missing in some rows and otherwise reads once, few, many or a size class.

V gene: TRBV9; clone size: few; D gene: -; J gene: TRBJ2-5; CDR3 protein: CASSVEGSKQETQYF; CDR3 DNA: TGTGCCAGCAGCGTAGAGGGCAGTAAACAAGAGACCCAGTACTTC
V gene: TRBV20-1; clone size: few; D gene: TRBD2; J gene: TRBJ2-7; CDR3 protein: CSASGTTSGDTYEQYF; CDR3 DNA: TGCAGTGCCTCCGGGACTACCTCGGGCGACACCTACGAGCAGTACTTC
V gene: TRBV21-1; clone size: -; D gene: -; J gene: TRBJ1-1; CDR3 protein: CASRPREVLGTEAFF; CDR3 DNA: TGTGCCAGCCGACCACGGGAGGTTTTAGGAACTGAAGCTTTCTTT
V gene: TRBV12-3/TRBV12-4; clone size: few; D gene: -; J gene: TRBJ1-5; CDR3 protein: CASSLFLGHDFNQPQHF; CDR3 DNA: TGTGCCAGCTCCTTATTCCTTGGACACGACTTCAATCAGCCCCAGCATTTT
V gene: TRBV3-1; clone size: -; D gene: -; J gene: TRBJ1-5; CDR3 protein: CASSFRQDYQPQHF; CDR3 DNA: TGTGCCAGCAGCTTCCGACAGGACTATCAGCCCCAGCATTTT
V gene: TRBV14; clone size: -; D gene: -; J gene: TRBJ1-2; CDR3 protein: CASSQPSLPYGYTF; CDR3 DNA: TGTGCCAGCAGCCAACCTTCCCTGCCCTATGGCTACACCTTC
V gene: TRBV6-5; clone size: few; D gene: -; J gene: TRBJ2-7; CDR3 protein: CASSYRAGPYEQYF; CDR3 DNA: TGTGCCAGCAGTTACAGGGCGGGCCCCTACGAGCAGTACTTC
V gene: TRBV7-9; clone size: -; D gene: -; J gene: TRBJ1-1; CDR3 protein: CASSLATSNTEAFF; CDR3 DNA: TGTGCCAGCAGCTTAGCGACGAGTAACACTGAAGCTTTCTTT
V gene: TRBV2; clone size: -; D gene: -; J gene: TRBJ2-3; CDR3 protein: CASSENGLSNTQYF; CDR3 DNA: TGTGCCAGCAGTGAAAATGGGTTGTCAAATACGCAGTATTTT
V gene: TRBV29-1; clone size: -; D gene: -; J gene: TRBJ2-5; CDR3 protein: CSAQTNLETQYF; CDR3 DNA: TGCAGCGCTCAGACTAACTTAGAGACCCAGTACTTC
V gene: TRBV20-1; clone size: -; D gene: -; J gene: TRBJ2-7; CDR3 protein: CSARVMATVDYEQYF; CDR3 DNA: TGCAGTGCTAGAGTGATGGCGACAGTGGACTACGAGCAGTACTTC
V gene: TRBV7-3; clone size: few; D gene: TRBD2; J gene: TRBJ2-5; CDR3 protein: CASSSGLAGAKGTQYF; CDR3 DNA: TGTGCCAGCAGCTCCGGACTAGCGGGCGCTAAAGGGACCCAGTACTTC
V gene: TRBV24-1; clone size: -; D gene: -; J gene: TRBJ1-2; CDR3 protein: CATSGQGHGYTF; CDR3 DNA: TGTGCCACCAGTGGGCAGGGCCATGGCTACACCTTC
V gene: TRBV7-3; clone size: few; D gene: -; J gene: TRBJ1-1; CDR3 protein: CASMGMVTEAFF; CDR3 DNA: TGTGCCAGCATGGGAATGGTCACTGAAGCTTTCTTT
V gene: TRBV27; clone size: -; D gene: -; J gene: TRBJ2-7; CDR3 protein: CASSLVSPALKQYF; CDR3 DNA: TGTGCCAGCAGTTTAGTCAGCCCCGCTTTGAAGCAGTACTTC
V gene: TRBV20-1; clone size: once; D gene: -; J gene: TRBJ1-6; CDR3 protein: CSAPQTAYSPLHF; CDR3 DNA: TGCAGTGCTCCTCAGACGGCTTATTCACCCCTCCACTTT
V gene: TRBV7-2; clone size: -; D gene: TRBD1; J gene: TRBJ2-5; CDR3 protein: CASSLGGTGGVNEQYF; CDR3 DNA: TGTGCCAGCAGCTTAGGCGGGACAGGGGGTGTCAATGAGCAGTACTTC
V gene: TRBV25-1; clone size: once; D gene: TRBD2; J gene: TRBJ2-1; CDR3 protein: CASSEYTSAFFNEQFF; CDR3 DNA: TGTGCCAGCAGTGAATATACTAGCGCTTTCTTCAATGAGCAGTTCTTC
V gene: TRBV28; clone size: -; D gene: TRBD1; J gene: TRBJ1-6; CDR3 protein: CASGIPRGNNSPLHF; CDR3 DNA: TGTGCCAGCGGTATCCCCAGGGGGAATAATTCACCCCTCCACTTT
V gene: TRBV25-1; clone size: -; D gene: TRBD1; J gene: TRBJ2-7; CDR3 protein: CASSGQGVYEQYF; CDR3 DNA: TGTGCCAGCAGCGGACAGGGGGTCTACGAGCAGTACTTC
V gene: TRBV28; clone size: few; D gene: TRBD1; J gene: TRBJ1-5; CDR3 protein: CASSEGQYQPQHF; CDR3 DNA: TGTGCCAGCAGTGAGGGACAGTATCAGCCCCAGCATTTT
V gene: TRBV29-1; clone size: many; D gene: TRBD1; J gene: TRBJ2-7; CDR3 protein: CSVIPGQGYEQYF; CDR3 DNA: TGCAGCGTCATACCGGGACAGGGCTACGAGCAGTACTTC
V gene: TRBV20-1; clone size: -; D gene: -; J gene: TRBJ2-3; CDR3 protein: CGVLHRMGDTQYF; CDR3 DNA: TGCGGAGTGCTCCACAGGATGGGGGATACGCAGTATTTT
V gene: TRBV20-1; clone size: -; D gene: -; J gene: TRBJ2-5; CDR3 protein: CSAATSLRGQETQYF; CDR3 DNA: TGCAGTGCAGCTACTAGCCTCAGAGGCCAAGAGACCCAGTACTTC
V gene: TRBV12-3/TRBV12-4; clone size: -; D gene: -; J gene: TRBJ1-4; CDR3 protein: CASSPSLGRGEKLFF; CDR3 DNA: TGTGCCAGCAGTCCATCTCTCGGCAGGGGTGAAAAACTGTTTTTT
V gene: TRBV18; clone size: -; D gene: -; J gene: TRBJ1-2; CDR3 protein: CASSPYSEGSLSYGYTF; CDR3 DNA: TGTGCCAGCTCACCATACTCGGAGGGCAGTCTTTCCTATGGCTACACCTTC
V gene: TRBV29-1; clone size: -; D gene: -; J gene: TRBJ2-5; CDR3 protein: CSVRTDQETRYF; CDR3 DNA: TGCAGCGTTCGCACGGACCAAGAGACCCGGTACTTC
V gene: TRBV3-1; clone size: -; D gene: -; J gene: TRBJ2-1; CDR3 protein: CASSQGGRQLRGNEQFF; CDR3 DNA: TGTGCCAGCAGCCAGGGGGGGCGCCAACTAAGAGGCAATGAGCAGTTCTTC
V gene: TRBV29-1; clone size: few; D gene: -; J gene: TRBJ2-4; CDR3 protein: CSVEDPMSKNIQYF; CDR3 DNA: TGCAGCGTTGAAGATCCGATGAGCAAAAACATTCAGTACTTC
V gene: TRBV7-9; clone size: few; D gene: -; J gene: TRBJ2-7; CDR3 protein: CASTPGSAYEQYF; CDR3 DNA: TGTGCCAGCACCCCAGGGTCCGCCTACGAGCAGTACTTC
V gene: TRBV29-1; clone size: few; D gene: -; J gene: TRBJ2-3; CDR3 protein: CSVSRGATDTQYF; CDR3 DNA: TGCAGCGTTTCTCGAGGTGCCACAGATACGCAGTATTTT
V gene: TRBV12-3/TRBV12-4; clone size: -; D gene: -; J gene: TRBJ2-3; CDR3 protein: CASSSTVYTDTQYF; CDR3 DNA: TGTGCCAGCAGTTCCACAGTATACACAGATACGCAGTATTTT
V gene: TRBV5-5; clone size: many; D gene: -; J gene: TRBJ2-7; CDR3 protein: CASSLTNGFYEQYF; CDR3 DNA: TGTGCCAGCAGCTTGACGAATGGATTCTACGAGCAGTACTTC
V gene: TRBV27; clone size: -; D gene: TRBD1; J gene: TRBJ2-5; CDR3 protein: CASSVQGAKTQYF; CDR3 DNA: TGTGCCAGCAGTGTACAGGGGGCGAAGACCCAGTACTTC
V gene: TRBV20-1; clone size: -; D gene: -; J gene: TRBJ2-1; CDR3 protein: CSARDWARGSNLVGDSYNEQFF; CDR3 DNA: TGCAGTGCTAGAGATTGGGCGAGGGGCTCTAATTTAGTGGGGGATTCCTACAATGAGCAGTTCTTC
V gene: TRBV20-1; clone size: -; D gene: TRBD2; J gene: TRBJ2-7; CDR3 protein: CSAPTSGRRGEQYF; CDR3 DNA: TGCAGTGCCCCGACTAGCGGGAGACGCGGCGAGCAGTACTTC
V gene: TRBV28; clone size: -; D gene: TRBD1; J gene: TRBJ2-7; CDR3 protein: CASSESGGYEQYF; CDR3 DNA: TGTGCCAGCAGTGAATCAGGGGGCTACGAGCAGTACTTC
V gene: TRBV9; clone size: -; D gene: -; J gene: TRBJ2-1; CDR3 protein: CASSAGFGKGYEQFF; CDR3 DNA: TGTGCCAGCAGCGCAGGGTTTGGGAAGGGGTATGAGCAGTTCTTC